The next 29 T cell receptor beta chains were all read from a single sample in a study of response to subunit inactivated influenza vaccine. From the RT-PCR reads, TCRdb called clonotypes with MiXCR, one entry per CDR3 protein. The sample shows hundreds of thousands of distinct CDR3 sequences, around 15% of them seen only once. Sequenced here: PBMCs from blood, sampled roughly 15 days before vaccination. These receptors came from a middle-aged man who received an inactivated influenza vaccine.

This clonotype occurred a few times. The V call is TRBV6-5, the J call TRBJ2-1; TRBD2 agrees at 9 bases. CDR1 and CDR2 (germline): MNHEY, SVGAGI. CDR3 length: 16 amino acids. The ends lost 0 bases at V and 2 bases at J; junction bases unmatched: 2. The CDR3: CASSYSKREAYNEQFF. The CDR3 DNA is TGTGCCAGCAGTTACTCGAAGCGGGAGGCCTACAATGAGCAGTTCTTC.

This clonotype has a handful of counts. The rearrangement links TRBV5-1 to TRBJ2-3, with D perhaps matching TRBD2 (5 bases). CDR3 length: 16 residues. Germline assignment: CDR1 SGHRS and CDR2 YFSETQ. V lost 4 bases to trimming and J lost 3 bases, with 18 bases between them. In DNA form, the CDR3 reads TGCGCCAGCAGCCTCACATTAGGGAGTGGAACAGATACGCAGTATTTT. Translation gives CASSLTLGSGTDTQYF. Based on the CDR3 plus reference TRBV5-1 and TRBJ2-3, the full variable domain is KAGVTQTPRYLIKTRGQQVTLSCSPISGHRSVSWYQQTPGQGLQFLFEYFSETQRNKGNFPGRFSGRQFSNSRSEMNVSTLELGDSALYLCASSLTLGSGTDTQYFGPGTRLTVL.

At least ten counts were recorded for this clonotype. This chain joins TRBV20-1 and TRBJ1-1, with D unresolved. CDR1 DFQATT and CDR2 SNEGSKA come from the germline V gene (reference sequence). Trimming cost V 1 base and J 6 bases, with 18 bases left between them. The CDR3 is 15 residues long. The CDR3 is CSARVSGVRVAEAFF. The CDR3 DNA is TGCAGTGCTAGAGTTTCGGGTGTCCGAGTAGCTGAAGCTTTCTTT.

There are many counts of this clonotype. This rearrangement joins TRBV7-2 to TRBJ2-2; 9 bases fit TRBD1. The CDR3 runs to 15 residues. V shed 6 bases and J 5 bases; nucleotides not matched to a gene: 7. Germline assignment: CDR1 SGHTA and CDR2 FQGNSA. The CDR3 region is CASRTGTGRTGELFF. As DNA, the CDR3 is TGTGCCAGCAGAACCGGGACAGGGAGGACCGGGGAGCTGTTTTTT.

The chain couples TRBV28 to TRBJ1-1, with 7 bases identical to TRBD1. The CDR3 contains 17 residues. V dropped 2 bases and J dropped 3; count of bases not matched to a gene: 12. Germline V gene data show CDR1 as MDHEN and CDR2 as SYDVKM. The CDR3 is CASSLIFGSGGDTEAFF. As DNA, the CDR3 is TGTGCCAGCAGTTTAATTTTTGGGTCAGGGGGGGACACTGAAGCTTTCTTT.

This clonotype showed up many times. This chain uses TRBV7-2 with TRBJ1-1, with 7 bases aligning to TRBD1. V shed 6 bases, J shed 0 bases, and the junction held 7 bases outside the gene matches. Per the germline V gene, CDR1 is SGHTA and CDR2 is FQGNSA. This CDR3 region has 15 residues. In nucleotides, the CDR3 is TGTGCCAGCAGTTTACAGGGGACGATGAACACTGAAGCTTTCTTT. It specifies CASSLQGTMNTEAFF.

V is TRBV2 and J is TRBJ1-2; D unresolved. Trimming removed 3 bases at V and 10 bases at J, with 15 bases between. From germline, CDR1 is SNHLY and CDR2 FYNNEI. The CDR3 runs to 13 residues. DNA for the CDR3: TGTGCCAGCAGTGAGGACGAATTGAGTATCTACACCTTC. Its translation is CASSEDELSIYTF.

At least ten counts were recorded for this clonotype. The chain uses TRBV20-1 and TRBJ1-5, with a weak D call TRBD1 (5 bases). V lost 1 base and J lost 0, with 13 bases in between. The CDR3 consists of 16 residues. Germline V gives CDR1 DFQATT, CDR2 SNEGSKA (reference sequence). CDR3 DNA sequence: TGCAGTGCTAGAGCCATCAGGGCCCTTAGCAATCAGCCCCAGCATTTT. The encoded protein is CSARAIRALSNQPQHF.

This chain joins TRBV29-1 and TRBJ2-5, with 9 bases lining up with TRBD2. This CDR3 is built from 15 residues. Germline CDR1 and CDR2: SQVTM and ANQGSEA. V dropped 5 bases and J dropped 1; count of bases not matched to a gene: 8. The CDR3 is CSVRRASGAQETQYF. The CDR3 DNA reads TGCAGCGTTCGGAGGGCTAGCGGGGCCCAAGAGACCCAGTACTTC.

This clonotype has at least ten counts. This chain joins TRBV19 and TRBJ2-2; 8 bases map to TRBD2. V lost 5 bases and J lost 5; bases outside the gene matches: 4. The germline CDR1 and CDR2 sequences are LNHDA and SQIVND (reference sequence). The CDR3 sequence is 14 residues long. In nucleotides, the CDR3 is TGTGCCAGTAGTCGGGAGGGCCGTACCGGGGAGCTGTTTTTT. Protein sequence: CASSREGRTGELFF.

V is TRBV28 and J is TRBJ2-7; D gene ambiguous. This CDR3 contains 12 residues. V gave up 8 bases and J gave up 2 bases, with 10 bases separating them. CDR1 MDHEN and CDR2 SYDVKM come from the germline V gene. The CDR3 loop is CASANPTYEQYF. For the CDR3, the DNA is TGTGCCAGCGCTAACCCCACCTACGAGCAGTACTTC. Complete variable domain (other parts from reference TRBV28 and TRBJ2-7): DVKVTQSSRYLVKRTGEKVFLECVQDMDHENMFWYRQDPGLGLRLIYFSYDVKMKEKGDIPEGYSVSREKKERFSLILESASTNQTSMYLCASANPTYEQYFGPGTRLTVT.

In this sample, this clonotype turned up a few times. The genes are TRBV20-1 and TRBJ2-3; D is ambiguous. V gave up 3 bases and J gave up 0 bases, with 4 bases separating them. Germline-derived CDR1 and CDR2 are DFQATT and SNEGSKA (reference sequence). The CDR3 has 12 residues. The CDR3 sequence: CSASPSTDTQYF. The CDR3 DNA reads as TGCAGTGCTAGTCCCAGCACAGATACGCAGTATTTT.

In nucleotides, the CDR3 is TGCAGTGCTAGAGACCCCCCACTAGCTTCCAGCACAGATACGCAGTATTTT. It specifies CSARDPPLASSTDTQYF. J is TRBJ2-3 and V is TRBV20-1, with a possible D match to TRBD2 (6 bases). CDR3 length equals 17 residues. Between the trimmed V and J ends, which lost 0 bases and 0 bases, there was a span of 16 bases. The germline V gene encodes CDR1 DFQATT and CDR2 SNEGSKA (reference sequence).

This clonotype was found once. The CDR3 here is CSAMVLAGTDTQYF. CDR3 sequence (DNA): TGCAGTGCTATGGTACTAGCGGGAACAGATACGCAGTATTTT. V and J are TRBV20-1 and TRBJ2-3, with TRBD2 matching 10 bases. V dropped 4 bases and J dropped 3; count of bases not matched to a gene: 4. Germline V gene sequence: CDR1 DFQATT, CDR2 SNEGSKA (reference sequence). The CDR3 runs to 14 residues.

This clonotype was seen a handful of times. V usage is TRBV5-1 and J usage is TRBJ2-1; D perhaps matches TRBD1 (5 bases). CDR3 length: 18 amino acids. Trimming took off 2 bases at V and 0 bases at J, with 18 bases between the two ends. The germline V gene has CDR1 SGHRS and CDR2 YFSETQ. The CDR3 DNA sequence: TGCGCCAGCAGCTTCGGGCTGACAGTTAGTCTCTCCTACAATGAGCAGTTCTTC. It yields the protein CASSFGLTVSLSYNEQFF.

This clonotype appeared a few times. The chain carries TRBV11-2 and TRBJ2-7; D possibly corresponds to TRBD1 (8 bases). V gave up 4 bases and J gave up 6 bases, with 13 bases separating them. In germline, CDR1 is SGHAT, CDR2 FQNNGV. This CDR3 contains 13 residues. The CDR3 reads CASSSQGGIEQYF. The CDR3 nucleotides are TGTGCCAGCAGCTCACAGGGGGGGATCGAGCAGTACTTC. The entire variable domain, with the rest obtained from reference TRBV11-2 and TRBJ2-7, is as follows: EAGVAQSPRYKIIEKRQSVAFWCNPISGHATLYWYQQILGQGPKLLIQFQNNGVVDDSQLPKDRFSAERLKGVDSTLKIQPAKLEDSAVYLCASSSQGGIEQYFGPGTRLTVT.

This clonotype was found a few times. The chain employs TRBV5-1 and TRBJ2-1; D remains ambiguous. This CDR3 comprises 13 residues. V was pared by 4 bases and J by 5 bases, with 10 bases between. Germline V gene sequence: CDR1 SGHRS, CDR2 YFSETQ. As DNA, the CDR3 is TGCGCCAGCAGCCCGTCCGTGCACAATGAGCAGTTCTTC. It codes for CASSPSVHNEQFF. The complete variable domain, with remaining parts taken from reference TRBV5-1 and TRBJ2-1, reads KAGVTQTPRYLIKTRGQQVTLSCSPISGHRSVSWYQQTPGQGLQFLFEYFSETQRNKGNFPGRFSGRQFSNSRSEMNVSTLELGDSALYLCASSPSVHNEQFFGPGTRLTVL.

The rearrangement uses TRBV7-2 and TRBJ2-1; 12 bases map to TRBD2. The germline gives CDR1 SGHTA, CDR2 FQGNSA. V was clipped by 5 bases and J by 7 bases; unmatched bases: 3. The CDR3 extends over 14 amino acids. The CDR3 nucleotides are TGTGCCAGCAGCCAGACTAGCGGGAGAAATGAGCAGTTCTTC. Translating it yields CASSQTSGRNEQFF.

The chain is built from TRBV28 and TRBJ1-2; D may be TRBD1 (6 bases). Per germline, CDR1 MDHEN and CDR2 SYDVKM. The germline V and J ends were trimmed by 2 bases and 5 bases, with 15 bases remaining between them. The CDR3 runs 15 residues. The CDR3 reads CASSLRGEGGYGYTF. For the CDR3, the DNA is TGTGCCAGCAGTTTACGGGGTGAGGGGGGGTATGGCTACACCTTC.

This clonotype was seen more than once but under ten times. The chain uses TRBV29-1 and TRBJ2-5; 11 bases match TRBD2. J lost 3 bases, V lost 1 base, and 10 bases had no gene match. CDR1 is SQVTM and CDR2 is ANQGSEA in the germline V gene. The CDR3 contains 17 residues. CDR3 bases: TGCAGCGTTGAAGGCAATCGGCCGGGACTAGCGGAAGAGACCCAGTACTTC. Translated, it gives CSVEGNRPGLAEETQYF.

The chain couples TRBV6-2 or TRBV6-3 to TRBJ2-3, with a tentative D call TRBD2 (5 bases). CDR3 length: 13 amino acids. Between the trimmed V and J ends, which lost 5 bases and 5 bases, there was a span of 11 bases. Germline lookup yields CDR1 MNHEY and CDR2 SVGEGT. In DNA, the CDR3 is TGTGCCAGCAGTCCACTTCGGGAAGATACGCAGTATTTT. This codes for CASSPLREDTQYF.

CDR3 bases: TGTGCCAGCAGTGAACGGGGGCAGCCTAGCACAGATACGCAGTATTTT. Its translation: CASSERGQPSTDTQYF. The genes are TRBV6-1 and TRBJ2-3, with D perhaps TRBD1 or TRBD2 (6 bases each). V was trimmed by 2 bases and J by 0 bases, leaving 12 bases between them. Germline CDR1 reads MNHNS; CDR2 reads SASEGT. CDR3 size: 16 residues.

As to this clonotype: Sequence at one end of the junction differs from germline and may be a read error. The chain is built from TRBV7-9 and TRBJ2-1; TRBD1 agrees at 11 bases. Germline V CDR1 and CDR2: SEHNR, FQNEAQ (reference sequence). The CDR3 runs 14 residues. The CDR3, as DNA: TGTGCCGGCAGCTTAGGGACAGGGGGAAATGAGCAGTTCTTC. The encoded protein is CAGSLGTGGNEQFF.

This clonotype showed up just a few times. V gene TRBV20-1 combines with J gene TRBJ2-3; 15 nucleotides agree with TRBD2. The V gene end was trimmed by 5 bases and the J gene end by 6 bases; junction bases not matched to a gene: 9. This CDR3 spans 16 amino acids. Germline V gene lookup returns CDR1 DFQATT and CDR2 SNEGSKA (reference sequence). DNA for the CDR3: TGCAGTGCTCGCCTAGGGACTAGCGGGGGGAGGGATACGCAGTATTTT. It encodes CSARLGTSGGRDTQYF.

This clonotype was counted only a few times. CDR3 amino acids: CASSQTLDEQYF. DNA for the CDR3: TGCGCCAGCAGTCAAACCCTAGACGAGCAGTACTTC. The chain combines TRBV5-1 with TRBJ2-7; D is unclear. Germline lookup yields CDR1 SGHRS and CDR2 YFSETQ. This CDR3 comprises 12 residues. Trimming removed 5 bases at V and 5 bases at J, with 11 bases between.

A note on this clonotype: A much more abundant neighbour one base away suggests this may be a read error. The chain has TRBV12-3 or TRBV12-4 and TRBJ2-7; possible D gene TRBD2, 6 bases. This CDR3 has 15 residues. V dropped 7 bases and J dropped 0 bases, with 16 bases sitting between them. CDR3 sequence reads: CASTYSGTSSYEQYF. The CDR3 coding sequence is TGTGCCAGCACCTATAGCGGAACAAGCTCCTACGAGCAGTACTTC.

The chain combines TRBV7-8 with TRBJ1-4, with 11 bases aligning to TRBD1. Germline CDR1 SGHVS, CDR2 FQNEAQ. Trimming cost V 4 bases and J 8 bases; bases outside gene matches: 12. This CDR3 has 17 amino acids. For the CDR3, the DNA is TGTGCCAGCAGCTCGCGGGACAGGGGGGCAGGAAGGGAAAAACTGTTTTTT. Amino acids: CASSSRDRGAGREKLFF.

This chain joins TRBV10-3 and TRBJ2-1; 8 bases align to TRBD2. Germline V gene sequence: CDR1 ENHRY, CDR2 SYGVKD. The junction had 6 bases not matched to a gene; V was cut back by 1 base and J by 7 bases. The length of the CDR3 is 15 residues. The chain's CDR3 is CAISELRREGNEQFF. In DNA form, the CDR3 reads TGTGCCATCAGTGAGTTGAGACGGGAGGGGAATGAGCAGTTCTTC.

The chain combines TRBV5-1 with TRBJ2-6; D ambiguous. Germline CDR1 is SGHRS and CDR2 is YFSETQ. The V gene lost 0 bases and the J gene lost 0 bases, with 19 bases spanning the gap. This CDR3 region has 20 residues. CDR3 protein: CASSLGGHRTTSSGANVLTF. The DNA of the CDR3 is TGCGCCAGCAGCTTGGGGGGTCACCGAACCACCTCCTCTGGGGCCAACGTCCTGACTTTC.